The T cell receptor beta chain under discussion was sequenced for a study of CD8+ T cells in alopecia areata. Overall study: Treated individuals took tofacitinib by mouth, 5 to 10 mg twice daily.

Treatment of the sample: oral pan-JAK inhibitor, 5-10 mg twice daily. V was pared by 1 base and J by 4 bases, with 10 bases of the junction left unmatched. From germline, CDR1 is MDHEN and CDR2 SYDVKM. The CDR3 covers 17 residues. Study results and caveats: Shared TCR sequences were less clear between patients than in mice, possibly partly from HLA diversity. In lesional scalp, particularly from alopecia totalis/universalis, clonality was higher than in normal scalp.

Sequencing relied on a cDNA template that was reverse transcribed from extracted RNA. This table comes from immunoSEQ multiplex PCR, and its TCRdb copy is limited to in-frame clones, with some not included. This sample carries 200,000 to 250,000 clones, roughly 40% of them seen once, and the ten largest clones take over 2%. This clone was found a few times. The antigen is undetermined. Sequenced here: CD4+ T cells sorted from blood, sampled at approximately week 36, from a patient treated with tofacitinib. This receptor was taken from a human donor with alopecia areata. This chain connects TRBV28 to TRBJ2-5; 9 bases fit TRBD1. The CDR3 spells CASSLYGTGLSLETQYF. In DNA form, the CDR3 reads TGTGCCAGCAGTTTATACGGGACAGGGTTGAGTTTAGAGACCCAGTACTTC.